This TCR beta chain was recovered during a study of cytomegalovirus exposure and HLA in healthy donors. Study context: Among fewer than 500 genotyped donors, 80% to 90% fell in the Caucasian-associated ancestry cluster. General observations from the study: Later work found that TCR association rates differed between HLA loci; DRB1 had the most and HLA-C the fewest. Cytomegalovirus-associated TCR beta chains were listed, numbering under 200.

A word on this clone: Its antigen is unidentified.

Primers for the PCR totalled 60 Vbeta and 13 Jbeta. Profiling relied on immunoSEQ multiplex PCR, and the TCRdb table lists in-frame clones only, not all of them. This sample has roughly 150,000 clones, with around 77% found just once. Germline loops: CDR1 LGHNA, CDR2 YSLEER. V dropped 2 bases and J dropped 5; count of bases not matched to a gene: 3. This CDR3 is built from 14 residues. Input material: PBMCs. The source is a man aged 50-59 years in good health and CMV-seropositive. J is TRBJ2-7 and V is TRBV4-3; 10 nucleotides align to TRBD1. As DNA, the CDR3 is TGCGCCAGCAGCCAACTTGGACAGGGGGACGAGCAGTACTTC. It encodes CASSQLGQGDEQYF.